The 32 T cell receptor beta chains presented below share a single source sample, sequenced in a study of cytomegalovirus exposure and HLA in healthy donors. Researchers ran the PCR with 60 Vbeta and 13 Jbeta primers. Sequencing used immunoSEQ multiplex PCR; TCRdb keeps in-frame clones, though not all of them. The data show about 84,000 clones, more than 50% seen once. Sequencing was done on a sample of PBMCs. The source of these receptors is a middle-aged woman in good health and CMV-seropositive.

This clone came up a few times. This chain joins TRBV5-6 and TRBJ2-6; the D gene is possibly TRBD1 (6 bases). The germline V gene encodes CDR1 SGHDT and CDR2 YYEEEE. The germline V and J ends were trimmed by 9 bases and 2 bases, with 12 bases remaining between them. The CDR3 is made up of 14 amino acids. The CDR3 sequence is CATSRGTGANVLTF. The CDR3 DNA follows: TGTGCCACCTCAAGGGGGACTGGGGCCAACGTCCTGACTTTC.

The chain employs TRBV30 and TRBJ2-1, with D tentatively TRBD1 (6 bases). The ends were cut back, 2 bases at V and 5 bases at J, with 10 bases in the middle. CDR1 and CDR2 from the germline V gene are GTSNPN and SVGIG (reference sequence). The CDR3 is made up of 13 amino acids. The CDR3: CAWSSRGNNEQFF. The CDR3 nucleotides read TGTGCCTGGAGTAGCAGGGGCAACAATGAGCAGTTCTTC.

This clone was seen a few times. The genes are TRBV28 and TRBJ2-5; 7 positions match TRBD1. This CDR3 contains 14 residues. V gave up 5 bases and J gave up 7 bases; unmatched junction bases: 10. CDR1 MDHEN and CDR2 SYDVKM come from the germline V gene. The CDR3 sequence is CASSRDRPTRTQYF. The CDR3 DNA reads TGTGCCAGCAGTCGGGACAGACCAACAAGGACCCAGTACTTC. The variable domain in full, completed from reference TRBV28 and TRBJ2-5, reads DVKVTQSSRYLVKRTGEKVFLECVQDMDHENMFWYRQDPGLGLRLIYFSYDVKMKEKGDIPEGYSVSREKKERFSLILESASTNQTSMYLCASSRDRPTRTQYFGPGTRLLVL.

A few counts support this clone. Other nucleotide sequences from this sample produce the same CDR3. CDR3 bases: TGTGCCAGCAGCTTAGGGGGGGGGAACACTGAAGCTTTCTTT. Residues: CASSLGGGNTEAFF. V is TRBV7-2 and J is TRBJ1-1, with a tentative D call TRBD1 (5 bases). The CDR3 consists of 14 residues. CDR1 is SGHTA and CDR2 is FQGNSA in the germline V gene. V dropped 1 base and J dropped 1 base, with 7 bases sitting between them.

This sequence joins TRBV5-1 and TRBJ2-7, with 8 bases aligning to TRBD2. The germline CDR1 and CDR2 sequences are SGHRS and YFSETQ. The CDR3 consists of 17 residues. Germline trimming cut 0 bases from V and 1 base from J; bases unmatched to any gene: 9. CDR3 region: CASSLGFETSGSYEQYF. The CDR3 region has the DNA TGCGCCAGCAGCTTGGGGTTCGAAACTAGCGGTTCCTACGAGCAGTACTTC.

The chain combines TRBV29-1 with TRBJ1-2, with a tentative D call TRBD1 (6 bases). Trimming removed 6 bases at V and 4 bases at J, with 12 bases between. The germline gives CDR1 SQVTM, CDR2 ANQGSEA. The CDR3 has 12 residues. CDR3 DNA sequence: TGCAGCGTCGCTCAGGACAGCTATGGCTACACCTTC. It yields the protein CSVAQDSYGYTF.

J is TRBJ1-1 and V is TRBV7-8, with TRBD1 matching over 9 bases. The V gene end was trimmed by 6 bases and the J gene end by 1 base; junction bases not matched to a gene: 6. Germline CDR1 is SGHVS and CDR2 is FQNEAQ. This CDR3 contains 15 residues. The chain's CDR3 is CASRQWTGENTEAFF. CDR3 coding DNA: TGTGCCAGCAGACAATGGACAGGGGAGAACACTGAAGCTTTCTTT. Together with reference TRBV7-8 and TRBJ1-1, the CDR3 gives the full variable domain: GAGVSQSPRYKVAKRGQDVALRCDPISGHVSLFWYQQALGQGPEFLTYFQNEAQLDKSGLPSDRFFAERPEGSVSTLKIQRTQQEDSAVYLCASRQWTGENTEAFFGQGTRLTVV.

The genes are TRBV28 and TRBJ2-1; 10 positions agree with TRBD1. This CDR3 contains 15 residues. The V gene end was trimmed by 6 bases and the J gene end by 4 bases; junction bases not matched to a gene: 6. Germline V CDR1 and CDR2: MDHEN, SYDVKM. The CDR3 coding sequence is TGTGCCAGCAGGCTTGGGACAGGGGCTTACAATGAGCAGTTCTTC. Protein: CASRLGTGAYNEQFF.

V is TRBV27 and J is TRBJ2-7; 7 bases map to TRBD2. The CDR3 length is 18 residues. Looked up from germline, CDR1 is MNHEY and CDR2 is SMNVEV (reference sequence). J was trimmed by 1 base and V by 4 bases; bases with no gene match: 16. Here the CDR3 reads CASSYSLVSAGPSYEQYF. The CDR3 bases are TGTGCCAGCAGTTATTCTTTGGTGTCAGCGGGGCCGTCCTACGAGCAGTACTTC.

The gene calls are TRBV10-3 and TRBJ2-3; 7 bases are a match to TRBD1. This CDR3 region has 18 residues. Looked up from germline, CDR1 is ENHRY and CDR2 is SYGVKD. Trimming removed 0 bases from V and 0 bases from J; junction bases left unmatched: 9. DNA for the CDR3: TGTGCCATCAGTGAGTCCGGCAGACAGGGTAGAAGCACAGATACGCAGTATTTT. This codes for CAISESGRQGRSTDTQYF.

This chain uses TRBV5-1 with TRBJ2-3, with D unclear. CDR1 is SGHRS, CDR2 YFSETQ, per germline. Trimming cost V 0 bases and J 5 bases, with 13 bases left between them. The CDR3 has 15 amino acids. CDR3 sequence reads: CASSLDRQVRDTQYF. The DNA for the CDR3 is TGCGCCAGCAGCTTGGATCGGCAGGTTCGAGATACGCAGTATTTT.

The rearrangement links TRBV11-2 to TRBJ2-1; 7 positions match TRBD2. The V gene's germline CDR1 is SGHAT and CDR2 FQNNGV. V was clipped by 1 base and J by 3 bases; unmatched bases: 6. The CDR3 length is 16 residues. Written as DNA, the CDR3 is TGTGCCAGCAGCTTAGTGGGAGGGGTGATCTACAATGAGCAGTTCTTC. Its protein product is CASSLVGGVIYNEQFF.

This clone came up once. This chain uses TRBV19 with TRBJ2-3; no reliable D call. This CDR3 comprises 16 residues. Germline loops: CDR1 LNHDA, CDR2 SQIVND (reference sequence). With 2 bases removed from V and 4 bases from J, the gap between germline ends came to 16 bases. The CDR3 bases are TGTGCCAGTAGTATATATGACTGGCCTCACCCAGATACGCAGTATTTT. It is translated as CASSIYDWPHPDTQYF.

This clone has more than one count but fewer than ten. V is TRBV20-1 and J is TRBJ2-5; D possibly corresponds to TRBD2 (6 bases). Germline lookup yields CDR1 DFQATT and CDR2 SNEGSKA (reference sequence). This CDR3 region has 11 residues. V shed 7 bases and J shed 7 bases, with 13 bases lying between them. DNA of the CDR3: TGCAGTGTACGGGGGTACGGGACCCAGTACTTC. Translation: CSVRGYGTQYF.

This sequence joins TRBV10-3 and TRBJ1-5; D remains unclear. V was trimmed by 0 bases and J by 2 bases, leaving 8 bases between them. Germline CDR1 is ENHRY and CDR2 is SYGVKD. This CDR3 has 15 amino acids. Here the CDR3 DNA reads TGTGCCATCAGTGAGTCGGTAAGAGGCAATCAGCCCCAGCATTTT. It specifies CAISESVRGNQPQHF.

This clone was detected only a few times. The rearrangement joins TRBV19 to TRBJ2-5; 10 positions match TRBD2. The J call may be faulty, since TRBJ2-7 better matches the DNA end. The CDR3 has 17 residues. The germline CDR1 and CDR2 sequences are LNHDA and SQIVND (reference sequence). The CDR3 loop reads CASSIGLAGVGGYEQYF. Here the CDR3 DNA reads TGTGCCAGTAGTATAGGCCTAGCGGGAGTAGGAGGCTACGAGCAGTACTTC.

The chain recombines TRBV11-2 with TRBJ1-4; the D gene is possibly TRBD1 (5 bases). Germline V gene sequence: CDR1 SGHAT, CDR2 FQNNGV. The CDR3 is made up of 14 amino acids. The V gene lost 3 bases and the J gene lost 8 bases, with 13 bases spanning the gap. The CDR3 spells CASSLGGGGEKLFF. The DNA of the CDR3 is TGTGCCAGCAGCTTGGGGGGGGGTGGAGAAAAACTGTTTTTT.

The gene calls are TRBV9 and TRBJ2-7; weak D call: TRBD2 (6 bases). This CDR3 comprises 16 residues. Per germline, CDR1 SGDLS and CDR2 YYNGEE. V lost 3 bases and J lost 2, with 18 bases in between. CDR3: CASSEGSAGGAYEQYF. The CDR3 nucleotides are TGTGCCAGCAGCGAGGGGTCAGCGGGTGGTGCCTACGAGCAGTACTTC.

As for this clone: This same CDR3 is encoded by further DNA sequences in the sample. This chain uses TRBV9 with TRBJ2-7; no firm D call. V was shortened by 0 bases and J by 0 bases, with 10 bases between the two germline ends. Per germline, CDR1 SGDLS and CDR2 YYNGEE. The CDR3 contains 15 residues. CDR3 coding DNA: TGTGCCAGCAGCGTAGCCGCAGTTTCCTCCTACGAGCAGTACTTC. It encodes CASSVAAVSSYEQYF.

V usage is TRBV9 and J usage is TRBJ2-1; TRBD1 matches at 7 bases. This CDR3 is built from 15 residues. Trimming removed 0 bases from V and 5 bases from J; junction bases left unmatched: 5. Germline V lookup: CDR1 SGDLS, CDR2 YYNGEE. DNA for the CDR3: TGTGCCAGCAGCGTAGAGGGGGCGGAGAACAATGAGCAGTTCTTC. Encoded protein: CASSVEGAENNEQFF. The full variable domain, in which reference TRBV9 and TRBJ2-1 provide the parts outside the CDR3, is DSGVTQTPKHLITATGQRVTLRCSPRSGDLSVYWYQQSLDQGLQFLIQYYNGEERAKGNILERFSAQQFPDLHSELNLSSLELGDSALYFCASSVEGAENNEQFFGPGTRLTVL.

In DNA form, the CDR3 reads TGTGCCAGCAGCTTACCGGGAAGCACAGATACGCAGTATTTT. It is translated as CASSLPGSTDTQYF. V is TRBV7-9 and J is TRBJ2-3, with a tentative D call TRBD2 (5 bases). CDR3 length equals 14 residues. The V gene lost 2 bases and the J gene lost 0 bases, with 6 bases spanning the gap. CDR1 and CDR2 (germline): SEHNR, FQNEAQ (reference sequence).

This chain connects TRBV27 to TRBJ1-2, with 10 bases lining up with TRBD1. CDR1 and CDR2 (germline): MNHEY, SMNVEV (reference sequence). The V segment lost 6 bases and the J segment 0 bases; nucleotides outside the gene matches: 7. The CDR3 totals 16 residues. This CDR3 is CASSRQGALANYGYTF. The CDR3 nucleotides are TGTGCCAGCAGCAGACAGGGGGCCTTAGCTAACTATGGCTACACCTTC.

The V gene is TRBV27, the J gene TRBJ1-2, with a weak D call TRBD1 (5 bases). This CDR3 has 17 amino acids. The germline gives CDR1 MNHEY, CDR2 SMNVEV (reference sequence). The V and J ends lost 6 bases and 5 bases respectively, with 25 bases between them. The CDR3 reads CASSPAGGRPVAYGYTF. The CDR3 region has the DNA TGTGCCAGCAGCCCGGCGGGGGGTCGTCCCGTTGCGTATGGCTACACCTTC.

This chain joins TRBV28 and TRBJ2-7, with TRBD1 matching 7 bases. This CDR3 region has 15 residues. From germline, CDR1 is MDHEN and CDR2 SYDVKM. After removal of 5 bases from V and 0 bases from J, the junction contained 7 bases not matched to a gene. The CDR3 DNA follows: TGTGCCAGCAGTCCACCACGGGACAGCTCCTACGAGCAGTACTTC. Its translation: CASSPPRDSSYEQYF.

V usage is TRBV19 and J usage is TRBJ1-1; 9 bases match TRBD1. The CDR3 is made up of 14 amino acids. Trimming removed 3 bases from V and 6 bases from J; junction bases left unmatched: 5. Per the germline V gene, CDR1 is LNHDA and CDR2 is SQIVND (reference sequence). CDR3 bases: TGTGCCAGTAGTATTACCGGGACAGGGTCTGAAGCTTTCTTT. Protein product: CASSITGTGSEAFF.

This clone was found a few times. This sequence joins TRBV28 and TRBJ1-2, with D unclear. Germline V gene sequence: CDR1 MDHEN, CDR2 SYDVKM. The CDR3 totals 14 residues. Deletions cut 2 bases from V and 5 bases from J, with 12 bases between. The CDR3 sequence: CASSLAREAYGYTF. CDR3 bases: TGTGCCAGCAGTTTAGCTAGGGAGGCGTATGGCTACACCTTC.

V and J are TRBV23-1 and TRBJ2-4; 7 nucleotides line up with TRBD1. TRBV23-1 is identified as an open reading frame with a role that is uncertain. CDR3 length: 17 amino acids. V dropped 8 bases and J dropped 0; count of bases not matched to a gene: 13. Written as DNA, the CDR3 is TGCGCCAGCCGATTGGACAGGCGAACCTTAGCCAAAAACATTCAGTACTTC. The encoded protein is CASRLDRRTLAKNIQYF.

The chain uses TRBV18 and TRBJ1-1; a weak D match, TRBD1 (5 bases). From germline, CDR1 is KGHSH and CDR2 LQKENI. CDR3 length equals 14 residues. Trimming removed 2 bases from V and 5 bases from J, with 12 bases in between. This CDR3 reads CASSPRRGETEAFF. DNA for the CDR3: TGTGCCAGCTCACCAAGGAGGGGAGAGACTGAAGCTTTCTTT.

The sample holds one count of this clone. This sequence joins TRBV4-3 and TRBJ2-7; TRBD1 matches 11 bases. Per germline, CDR1 LGHNA and CDR2 YSLEER. V was clipped by 4 bases and J by 4 bases; unmatched bases: 6. The CDR3 spans 15 residues. The CDR3 DNA follows: TGCGCCAGCAGCCTCCGCCGGGACAGGGGGTACGAGCAGTACTTC. It yields the protein CASSLRRDRGYEQYF.

The chain joins TRBV2 to TRBJ2-1, with 8 bases fitting TRBD2. With V trimmed by 7 bases and J by 2 bases, 10 bases remained unmatched. The V gene's germline CDR1 is SNHLY and CDR2 FYNNEI. The length of the CDR3 is 16 residues. Here the CDR3 DNA reads TGTGCCAGCACGCAAAAAACTAGCGGAGCCTACAATGAGCAGTTCTTC. This encodes CASTQKTSGAYNEQFF.

The chain joins TRBV5-1 to TRBJ2-5, with 11 bases aligning to TRBD2. Germline assignment: CDR1 SGHRS and CDR2 YFSETQ. Trimming at V came to 4 bases and at J to 3 bases, leaving 11 bases not matched to a gene. This CDR3 is 17 amino acids long. The CDR3 loop is CASSRSRTSGSKETQYF. The CDR3 DNA follows: TGCGCCAGCAGCCGATCACGGACTAGCGGGTCTAAAGAGACCCAGTACTTC.

This clone was observed a single time. The gene calls are TRBV7-2 and TRBJ1-2, with 8 bases lining up with TRBD1. The CDR3 has 13 amino acids. V lost 5 bases, J lost 6 bases, and 5 bases stayed unmatched. Germline assignment: CDR1 SGHTA and CDR2 FQGNSA. The CDR3 DNA is TGTGCCAGCAGCCCGGACAGGGCGAATGGCTACACCTTC. This codes for CASSPDRANGYTF.